These 30 T cell receptor beta chains originate from one sample sequenced in a study of control samples from healthy donors and cancer patients. Data came from immunoSEQ multiplex PCR; TCRdb stores just in-frame clones and leaves some out. Of about 140,000 clones listed, about 90% are singletons. Specimen: blood. These receptor sequences come from a man aged 18 to 30 in good health.

The chain is built from TRBV3-1 (or the pseudogene TRBV3-2) and TRBJ1-1; 7 positions agree with TRBD1. The CDR3 totals 16 residues. V shed 3 bases, J shed 4 bases, and the junction held 11 bases outside the gene matches. The germline V gene has CDR1 LGHDT and CDR2 YNNKEL (reference sequence). The CDR3 coding sequence is TGTGCCAGCAGCCACCTAGGACAGGTGGGGAGCACTGAAGCTTTCTTT. Protein product: CASSHLGQVGSTEAFF.

The chain has TRBV2 and TRBJ1-6, with no clear D. Trimming took off 3 bases at V and 0 bases at J, with 9 bases between the two ends. This CDR3 contains 16 residues. Germline loops: CDR1 SNHLY, CDR2 FYNNEI. CDR3 DNA sequence: TGTGCCAGCAGTGACAAGTTTAGCTCCTATAATTCACCCCTCCACTTT. Translating gives CASSDKFSSYNSPLHF.

The DNA for the CDR3 is TGTGCCAGCAGTTTAGGCCGGGGCCAAAACATTCAGTACTTC. Translating it yields CASSLGRGQNIQYF. This chain joins TRBV28 and TRBJ2-4, with D perhaps being TRBD1 or TRBD2 (5 bases each). Germline loops: CDR1 MDHEN, CDR2 SYDVKM. V was clipped by 2 bases and J by 5 bases, with 10 bases between them. The CDR3 is made up of 14 amino acids.

The chain uses TRBV15 and TRBJ1-2, with D unclear. The CDR3 runs 12 residues. Deletions cut 0 bases from V and 7 bases from J, with 6 bases between. Germline V lookup: CDR1 LNHNV, CDR2 YYDKDF (reference sequence). The CDR3 sequence is CATSRDKGGYTF. In nucleotides, the CDR3 is TGTGCCACCAGCAGAGATAAGGGTGGCTACACCTTC. Combining the CDR3 with reference TRBV15 and TRBJ1-2 gives the whole variable domain DAMVIQNPRYQVTQFGKPVTLSCSQTLNHNVMYWYQQKSSQAPKLLFHYYDKDFNNEADTPDNFQSRRPNTSFCFLDIRSPGLGDTAMYLCATSRDKGGYTFGSGTRLTVV.

This chain connects TRBV21-1 to TRBJ2-5; the D call TRBD1 from the table was never checked on the DNA. TRBV21-1 is reported as a pseudogene. This CDR3 comprises 15 residues. In DNA, the CDR3 is TGTGCCAGCAGCAAAAGGCCAGGGGTGGGAGAGACCCAGTACTTC. It yields the protein CASSKRPGVGETQYF.

The table lists this clone with a count of one. This chain connects TRBV5-1 to TRBJ1-1; 8 bases are a match to TRBD1. Trimming took 0 bases from V and 0 from J; bases not matched to a gene: 1. Germline loops: CDR1 SGHRS, CDR2 YFSETQ. CDR3 length: 15 amino acids. CDR3 residues: CASSLETGVNTEAFF. The CDR3 DNA reads TGCGCCAGCAGCTTGGAGACAGGGGTGAACACTGAAGCTTTCTTT.

This rearrangement joins TRBV7-3 to TRBJ2-1; 7 nucleotides agree with TRBD2. Germline loops: CDR1 SGHTA, CDR2 FQGTGA. The CDR3 runs to 14 residues. Trimming removed 5 bases from V and 6 bases from J; junction bases left unmatched: 7. CDR3 amino acids: CASSAMASGNEQFF. The CDR3 DNA is TGTGCCAGCAGCGCTATGGCTAGCGGCAATGAGCAGTTCTTC. The full variable domain, in which reference TRBV7-3 and TRBJ2-1 provide the parts outside the CDR3, is GAGVSQTPSNKVTEKGKYVELRCDPISGHTALYWYRQSLGQGPEFLIYFQGTGAADDSGLPNDRFFAVRPEGSVSTLKIQRTERGDSAVYLCASSAMASGNEQFFGPGTRLTVL.

The chain uses TRBV9 and TRBJ1-2; TRBD1 aligns across 8 bases. This CDR3 has 16 residues. CDR1 and CDR2 (germline): SGDLS, YYNGEE. V shed 0 bases, J shed 2 bases, and the junction held 6 bases outside the gene matches. The CDR3 loop is CASSVGVTGANYGYTF. The CDR3 bases are TGTGCCAGCAGCGTAGGAGTGACAGGGGCCAACTATGGCTACACCTTC. Variable domain in full (rest from reference TRBV9 and TRBJ1-2): DSGVTQTPKHLITATGQRVTLRCSPRSGDLSVYWYQQSLDQGLQFLIQYYNGEERAKGNILERFSAQQFPDLHSELNLSSLELGDSALYFCASSVGVTGANYGYTFGSGTRLTVV.

The rearrangement uses TRBV10-3 and TRBJ2-3; 10 bases line up with TRBD2. Germline values: CDR1 ENHRY, CDR2 SYGVKD. This CDR3 comprises 15 residues. The trim removed 6 bases at V and 1 base at J, leaving 4 bases unmatched. CDR3 region: CAIRAGGTRTDTQYF. CDR3 DNA: TGTGCCATCAGAGCGGGGGGGACTCGCACAGATACGCAGTATTTT.

This clone was observed a few times. This chain links TRBV19 with TRBJ2-1, with D hard to call. The germline V and J ends were trimmed by 2 bases and 9 bases, with 11 bases remaining between them. The CDR3 has 13 amino acids. Per the germline V gene, CDR1 is LNHDA and CDR2 is SQIVND (reference sequence). The CDR3 loop is CASSILKYGEQFF. The CDR3 DNA is TGTGCCAGTAGTATACTCAAGTACGGTGAGCAGTTCTTC.

This clone was seen only once. V usage is TRBV7-2 and J usage is TRBJ1-5; possibly TRBD1 for D (6 bases). The V end was cut by 5 bases, the J end by 2 bases, with 13 bases between. Germline-derived CDR1 and CDR2 are SGHTA and FQGNSA. This CDR3 is 15 amino acids long. CDR3 sequence reads: CASSPSGGGNQPQHF. The CDR3 DNA follows: TGTGCCAGCAGCCCGAGTGGGGGCGGCAATCAGCCCCAGCATTTT. Full variable domain (rest looked up from reference TRBV7-2 and TRBJ1-5): GAGVSQSPSNKVTEKGKDVELRCDPISGHTALYWYRQSLGQGLEFLIYFQGNSAPDKSGLPSDRFSAERTGGSVSTLTIQRTQQEDSAVYLCASSPSGGGNQPQHFGDGTRLSIL.

The rearrangement joins TRBV5-1 to TRBJ1-3; no clear D. This CDR3 contains 17 residues. Between the trimmed V and J ends, which lost 1 base and 2 bases, there was a span of 16 bases. CDR1 SGHRS and CDR2 YFSETQ come from the germline V gene. CDR3 sequence reads: CASSLFPGEGAGNTIYF. In DNA, the CDR3 is TGCGCCAGCAGCTTGTTCCCCGGAGAGGGAGCTGGAAACACCATATATTTT.

This clone has a single count. This sequence joins TRBV19 and TRBJ1-4; unclear D gene. Germline assignment: CDR1 LNHDA and CDR2 SQIVND (reference sequence). The CDR3 has 14 amino acids. V lost 5 bases, J lost 5 bases, and 12 bases lay in between. This CDR3 reads CASSGGFDNEKLFF. The CDR3 coding sequence is TGTGCCAGTAGTGGTGGGTTTGACAATGAAAAACTGTTTTTT.

The rearrangement links TRBV21-1 to TRBJ1-1; the D call TRBD1 from the table was never checked on the DNA. TRBV21-1 is noted as a pseudogene. There are 18 residues in the CDR3. CDR3 nucleotide sequence: TGTGCCAGCAGCAAAAGGTCGTGGGGAGGACAGGGGGCACCTGAAGCTTTCTTT. It yields the protein CASSKRSWGGQGAPEAFF.

V and J are TRBV7-9 and TRBJ2-7; no firm D call. CDR3 length: 12 residues. Germline loops: CDR1 SEHNR, CDR2 FQNEAQ (reference sequence). Deletions cut 1 base from V and 5 bases from J, with 6 bases between. CDR3 loop: CASSLGLNEQYF. DNA of the CDR3: TGTGCCAGCAGCTTAGGGCTGAACGAGCAGTACTTC.

The J gene is TRBJ1-1, the V gene TRBV19, with TRBD1 matching 7 bases. V lost 1 base, J lost 8 bases, and 7 bases stayed unmatched. This CDR3 contains 14 residues. Germline CDR1 reads LNHDA; CDR2 reads SQIVND (reference sequence). The DNA of the CDR3 is TGTGCCAGTAGTATAGTTTTTACAGGGGAAGAAGCTTTCTTT. Protein product: CASSIVFTGEEAFF.

The rearrangement joins TRBV6-1 to TRBJ1-1; D remains unclear. The length of the CDR3 is 15 residues. V was cut by 3 bases and J by 0 bases, with 11 bases left in between. In germline, CDR1 is MNHNS, CDR2 SASEGT. CDR3 loop: CASSDPGRLNTEAFF. CDR3 coding DNA: TGTGCCAGCAGTGACCCCGGACGGCTGAACACTGAAGCTTTCTTT.

In its sample, this clone was seen once. The chain recombines TRBV12-2 with TRBJ1-5. TRBV12-2 is a pseudogene locus. This CDR3 spans 16 amino acids. The CDR3 sequence: CASRLAGDYSNQPQHF. CDR3 nucleotide sequence: TGTGCAAGTCGCCTCGCGGGGGACTATAGCAATCAGCCCCAGCATTTT.

The chain carries TRBV21-1 and TRBJ2-1. TRBV21-1 is designated a pseudogene. The CDR3 sequence is 14 residues long. The CDR3 spells CASGRQPPDNEQFF. Here the CDR3 DNA reads TGTGCCAGCGGAAGGCAGCCACCAGACAATGAGCAGTTCTTC.

The chain carries TRBV30 and TRBJ1-3; D is undetermined. The CDR3 sequence is 19 residues long. Trimming took off 0 bases at V and 4 bases at J, with 25 bases between the two ends. The germline V gene encodes CDR1 GTSNPN and CDR2 SVGIG (reference sequence). The CDR3: CAWSVLGLGSPTGGNTIYF. The CDR3 DNA is TGTGCCTGGAGTGTACTTGGTTTGGGTTCCCCAACGGGGGGAAACACCATATATTTT. Based on the CDR3 plus reference TRBV30 and TRBJ1-3, the full variable domain is SQTIHQWPATLVQPVGSPLSLECTVEGTSNPNLYWYRQAAGRGLQLLFYSVGIGQISSEVPQNLSASRPQDRQFILSSKKLLLSDSGFYLCAWSVLGLGSPTGGNTIYFGEGSWLTVV.

This chain links TRBV3-1 (or the pseudogene TRBV3-2) with TRBJ1-3; D gene uncertain. Germline loops: CDR1 LGHDT, CDR2 YNNKEL (reference sequence). V was cut by 5 bases and J by 4 bases, with 9 bases left in between. This CDR3 spans 13 amino acids. The CDR3 DNA follows: TGTGCCAGCAGCACACTGCCCGGAAACACCATATATTTT. Translated: CASSTLPGNTIYF.

The chain carries TRBV11-2 and TRBJ2-5; 9 nucleotides agree with TRBD1. Germline CDR1 and CDR2: SGHAT and FQNNGV. V gave up 4 bases and J gave up 5 bases; unmatched junction bases: 8. This CDR3 contains 15 residues. DNA for the CDR3: TGTGCCAGCAGCTCAAAAACAGGGGGCAGGGAGACCCAGTACTTC. Amino acids: CASSSKTGGRETQYF. The full variable domain, rest sourced from reference TRBV11-2 and TRBJ2-5, is EAGVAQSPRYKIIEKRQSVAFWCNPISGHATLYWYQQILGQGPKLLIQFQNNGVVDDSQLPKDRFSAERLKGVDSTLKIQPAKLEDSAVYLCASSSKTGGRETQYFGPGTRLLVL.

The chain combines TRBV3-1 (or the pseudogene TRBV3-2) with TRBJ1-2, with 10 bases that match TRBD1. The V gene end was trimmed by 1 base and the J gene end by 4 bases; junction bases not matched to a gene: 6. Germline CDR1 is LGHDT and CDR2 is YNNKEL (reference sequence). The CDR3 loop spans 16 amino acids. CDR3 loop: CASSQGTGGMSYGYTF. For the CDR3, the DNA is TGTGCCAGCAGCCAAGGGACAGGGGGAATGAGCTATGGCTACACCTTC.

V gene TRBV4-1 combines with J gene TRBJ1-1, with D perhaps matching TRBD1 (5 bases). The CDR3 length is 15 residues. Germline CDR1 and CDR2: MGHRA and YSYEKL. Trimming pared 4 bases from V and 0 bases from J, leaving 12 bases between. This CDR3 reads CASSLETDMNTEAFF. CDR3 bases: TGCGCCAGCAGCCTAGAGACAGACATGAACACTGAAGCTTTCTTT.

J is TRBJ1-2 and V is TRBV25-1, with TRBD1 matching 7 bases. V lost 10 bases to trimming and J lost 8 bases; unmatched junction nucleotides: 10. CDR1 and CDR2 from the germline V gene are MGHDK and SYGVNS. The CDR3 consists of 12 residues. CDR3 DNA: TGTGCCACCAAGGAAGGGGGCGGAGGCTACACCTTC. It encodes CATKEGGGGYTF.

This chain joins TRBV5-7 and TRBJ1-2, with D tentatively TRBD1 (6 bases). TRBV5-7 is an open reading frame whose function is uncertain. This CDR3 has 13 amino acids. Trimming pared 4 bases from V and 3 bases from J, leaving 10 bases between. The CDR3 protein is CASSPHRDYGYTF. As DNA, the CDR3 is TGTGCCAGCAGCCCGCACAGGGACTATGGCTACACCTTC.

The J gene is TRBJ2-3, the V gene TRBV2, with TRBD2 matching 7 bases. This CDR3 contains 14 residues. V was clipped by 7 bases and J by 7 bases; unmatched bases: 11. Germline CDR1 and CDR2: SNHLY and FYNNEI. This chain's CDR3 is CASTEGLAANTQYF. In nucleotides, the CDR3 is TGTGCCAGCACCGAAGGCCTAGCGGCGAATACGCAGTATTTT.

The chain carries TRBV6-5 and TRBJ1-2; 11 nucleotides match TRBD1. V gave up 2 bases and J gave up 7 bases; unmatched junction bases: 6. The CDR3 extends over 15 amino acids. The V gene's germline CDR1 is MNHEY and CDR2 SVGAGI. DNA for the CDR3: TGTGCCAGCAGTTACCTGGACAGGGGGCTTTCTGGCTACACCTTC. This gives the protein CASSYLDRGLSGYTF.

The rearrangement joins TRBV11-2 to TRBJ1-4, with no clear D. Deletions cut 1 base from V and 8 bases from J, with 11 bases between. The CDR3 is 14 amino acids. Germline V lookup: CDR1 SGHAT, CDR2 FQNNGV. CDR3 sequence reads: CASSLVPEGEKLFF. The CDR3 nucleotides are TGTGCCAGCAGCTTAGTGCCGGAGGGCGAAAAACTGTTTTTT.

The V gene is TRBV19, the J gene TRBJ2-2; the match to TRBD2 covers 10 bases. The V segment lost 6 bases and the J segment 6 bases; nucleotides outside the gene matches: 7. CDR3 size: 15 residues. Germline V gene data show CDR1 as LNHDA and CDR2 as SQIVND (reference sequence). CDR3 protein: CASRFERGGAGELFF. Here the CDR3 DNA reads TGTGCCAGTAGATTCGAGCGGGGGGGTGCCGGGGAGCTGTTTTTT.